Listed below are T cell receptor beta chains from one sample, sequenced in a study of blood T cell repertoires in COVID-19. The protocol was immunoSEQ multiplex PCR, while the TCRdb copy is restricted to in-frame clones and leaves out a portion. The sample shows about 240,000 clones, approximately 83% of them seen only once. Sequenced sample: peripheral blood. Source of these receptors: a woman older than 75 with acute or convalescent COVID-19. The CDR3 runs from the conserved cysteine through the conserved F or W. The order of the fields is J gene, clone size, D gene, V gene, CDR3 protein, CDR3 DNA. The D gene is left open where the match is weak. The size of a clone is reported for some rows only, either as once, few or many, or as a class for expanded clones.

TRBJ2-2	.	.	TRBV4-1	CASSQGGGELFF	TGCGCCAGCAGCCAAGGAGGCGGGGAGCTGTTTTTT
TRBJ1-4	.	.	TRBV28	CASSLGLRVANEKLFF	TGTGCCAGCAGTTTAGGGCTCAGGGTGGCTAATGAAAAACTGTTTTTT
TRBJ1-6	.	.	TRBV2	CASTGESSYNSPLHF	TGTGCCAGCACGGGAGAAAGCTCCTATAATTCACCCCTCCACTTT
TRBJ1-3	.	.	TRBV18	CASSPTGSLRNTIYF	TGTGCCAGCTCACCTACAGGATCCCTACGAAACACCATATATTTT
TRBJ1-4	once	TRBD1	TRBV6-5	CASSPPGGGNEKLFF	TGTGCCAGCAGCCCCCCAGGGGGCGGTAATGAAAAACTGTTTTTT
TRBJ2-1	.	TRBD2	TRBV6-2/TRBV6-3	CASSYGAGGLNEQFF	TGTGCCAGCAGTTACGGAGCGGGGGGCCTCAATGAGCAGTTCTTC
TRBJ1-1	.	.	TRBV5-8	CASSFGGVGTEAFF	TGTGCCAGCAGCTTCGGGGGAGTAGGCACTGAAGCTTTCTTT
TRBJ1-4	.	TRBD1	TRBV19	CASSPTGVKEKLFF	TGTGCCAGTAGCCCGACAGGGGTGAAGGAAAAACTGTTTTTT
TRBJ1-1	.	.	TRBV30	CAWSVGGGQGGLTEAFF	TGTGCCTGGAGTGTAGGGGGGGGCCAAGGAGGTTTAACTGAAGCTTTCTTT
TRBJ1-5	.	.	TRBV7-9	CASSPLDSYQPQHF	TGTGCCAGCAGCCCATTGGACAGTTATCAGCCCCAGCATTTT
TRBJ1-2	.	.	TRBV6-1	CASSEALGGAYGYTF	TGTGCCAGCAGTGAAGCGCTAGGGGGGGCCTATGGCTACACCTTC
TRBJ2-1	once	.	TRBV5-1	CASSLLGQGGNEQFF	TGCGCCAGCAGCTTGCTCGGTCAGGGGGGCAATGAGCAGTTCTTC
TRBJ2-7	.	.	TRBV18	CASSPLASESSEQYF	TGTGCCAGCTCACCACTCGCTTCTGAGTCCTCCGAGCAGTACTTC
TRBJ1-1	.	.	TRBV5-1	CASKSGAIPNTEAFF	TGCGCCAGCAAATCAGGGGCCATTCCGAACACTGAAGCTTTCTTT
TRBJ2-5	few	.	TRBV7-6	CASSAAYQETQYF	TGTGCCAGCAGCGCTGCGTACCAAGAGACCCAGTACTTC